Each of the 19 T cell receptor beta chains below was sequenced from the same sample in a study of cytomegalovirus exposure and HLA in healthy donors. The PCR had 60 Vbeta and 13 Jbeta primers. TCRdb's table, derived via immunoSEQ multiplex PCR, lists solely in-frame clones and lacks some. The table records roughly 220,000 clones, more than 65% of them present only once. The sample consisted of PBMCs. The receptor source for this set is a middle-aged man in good health and CMV-seronegative.

This chain connects TRBV7-6 to TRBJ2-3; no definite D call. V dropped 3 bases and J dropped 0 bases, with 13 bases sitting between them. Per germline, CDR1 SGHVS and CDR2 FNYEAQ. This CDR3 is 16 amino acids long. This CDR3 is CASSFGSTSSTDTQYF. CDR3 coding DNA: TGTGCCAGCAGCTTCGGTTCGACATCTAGCACAGATACGCAGTATTTT.

The chain has TRBV6-6 and TRBJ1-1; tentatively, D is TRBD1 (6 bases). This CDR3 is 13 amino acids long. Trimming took 5 bases from V and 4 from J, leaving 11 bases between them. The germline CDR1 and CDR2 sequences are MNHNY and SVGAGI (reference sequence). CDR3: CASSNRVPTEAFF. CDR3 coding DNA: TGTGCCAGCAGTAACAGGGTCCCCACTGAAGCTTTCTTT.

With respect to this clone: Within the sample, other DNA sequences also encode this same CDR3. The rearrangement uses TRBV7-9 and TRBJ2-2; D is unresolved. The CDR3 contains 12 residues. Per germline, CDR1 SEHNR and CDR2 FQNEAQ (reference sequence). V lost 5 bases to trimming and J lost 2 bases, with 3 bases between them. CDR3 in amino acids: CASSLNTGELFF. Written as DNA, the CDR3 is TGTGCCAGCAGCCTTAACACCGGGGAGCTGTTTTTT.

The chain links TRBV14 to TRBJ2-7, with D perhaps TRBD2 (6 bases). Germline V gene sequence: CDR1 SGHDN, CDR2 FVKESK. Trimming removed 1 base from V and 5 bases from J, with 12 bases in between. The CDR3 sequence is 14 residues long. The CDR3 sequence is CASSQVPGGNEQYF. The CDR3 coding sequence is TGTGCCAGCAGCCAAGTCCCCGGCGGGAACGAGCAGTACTTC.

This chain links TRBV29-1 with TRBJ1-1, with unresolved D. This CDR3 contains 12 residues. Germline V CDR1 and CDR2: SQVTM, ANQGSEA. Trimming removed 6 bases at V and 0 bases at J, with 8 bases between. The CDR3, as DNA: TGCAGCGTCCAAGGAGTGAACACTGAAGCTTTCTTT. As protein: CSVQGVNTEAFF.

CDR3 in DNA: TGTGCCAGCAGGACAGGGACAGGGGAAGGCTACACCTTC. Translating it yields CASRTGTGEGYTF. V usage is TRBV25-1 and J usage is TRBJ1-2, with TRBD1 identical over 10 bases. The trim removed 6 bases at V and 8 bases at J, leaving 6 bases unmatched. Germline-derived CDR1 and CDR2 are MGHDK and SYGVNS. CDR3 length: 13 amino acids.

On this clone itself: The sample has other DNA sequences that encode this CDR3 too. The rearrangement joins TRBV27 to TRBJ2-7; TRBD1 agrees at 9 bases. Germline loops: CDR1 MNHEY, CDR2 SMNVEV (reference sequence). The CDR3 consists of 13 residues. V was clipped by 6 bases and J by 4 bases; unmatched bases: 4. The CDR3 here is CASSLGTGYEQYF. The DNA for the CDR3 is TGTGCCAGCAGCCTGGGGACAGGGTACGAGCAGTACTTC.

V usage is TRBV7-6 and J usage is TRBJ1-3, with D unresolved. CDR1 and CDR2 (germline): SGHVS, FNYEAQ. Trimming cost V 4 bases and J 4 bases, with 8 bases left between them. There are 13 residues in the CDR3. In DNA, the CDR3 is TGTGCCAGCAGCTCCCTTCGGGGAAACACCATATATTTT. As protein: CASSSLRGNTIYF.

This clone was observed a handful of times. The gene calls are TRBV10-2 and TRBJ2-7; D is undetermined. V was trimmed by 7 bases and J by 4 bases, leaving 11 bases between them. The CDR3 is 12 amino acids. The germline V gene encodes CDR1 WSHSY and CDR2 SAAADI. The CDR3 protein is CASTQESYEQYF. The CDR3 coding sequence is TGCGCCAGCACTCAGGAATCATACGAGCAGTACTTC.

The chain couples TRBV7-3 to TRBJ2-3; D perhaps matches TRBD2 (6 bases). CDR3 length: 16 amino acids. V shed 5 bases and J shed 0 bases, with 15 bases lying between them. Germline V gene data show CDR1 as SGHTA and CDR2 as FQGTGA. CDR3 in DNA: TGTGCCAGCAGCATCGGTGGGGGGTATAGCACAGATACGCAGTATTTT. It specifies CASSIGGGYSTDTQYF. The full variable domain, with the rest looked up from reference TRBV7-3 and TRBJ2-3, is GAGVSQTPSNKVTEKGKYVELRCDPISGHTALYWYRQSLGQGPEFLIYFQGTGAADDSGLPNDRFFAVRPEGSVSTLKIQRTERGDSAVYLCASSIGGGYSTDTQYFGPGTRLTVL.

In this sample, this clone turned up once. The chain links TRBV4-2 to TRBJ2-7; TRBD2 aligns across 8 bases. The CDR3 spans 17 residues. Germline-derived CDR1 and CDR2 are LGHNA and YNFKEQ. Trimming at V came to 0 bases and at J to 2 bases, leaving 9 bases not matched to a gene. The CDR3 loop is CASSQDKFREGTYEQYF. The CDR3 DNA reads as TGTGCCAGCAGCCAAGATAAATTTCGGGAGGGAACCTACGAGCAGTACTTC.

The chain couples TRBV5-4 to TRBJ1-5; 10 bases fit TRBD1. CDR3 size: 15 residues. Germline CDR1 reads SGHNT; CDR2 reads YYREEE (reference sequence). Unmatched junction bases numbered 7, after V lost 4 bases and J lost 6 bases. Here the CDR3 reads CASSPDRGPGQPQHF. CDR3 bases: TGTGCCAGCAGCCCAGACAGGGGGCCTGGTCAGCCCCAGCATTTT.

This clone was counted between two and nine times. The V call is TRBV9, the J call TRBJ1-1; no definite D call. The CDR3 is made up of 17 amino acids. CDR1 and CDR2 from the germline V gene are SGDLS and YYNGEE. Between the trimmed V and J ends, which lost 0 bases and 3 bases, there was a span of 18 bases. CDR3 nucleotide sequence: TGTGCCAGCAGCGTAGAGGCGGATTATGACGAGTACACTGAAGCTTTCTTT. Translation: CASSVEADYDEYTEAFF.

The chain is built from TRBV2 and TRBJ1-1; the D gene is possibly TRBD1 (6 bases). The germline CDR1 and CDR2 sequences are SNHLY and FYNNEI. The CDR3 has 14 residues. Trimming shortened V by 6 bases and J by 0 bases, and 11 bases separated the two germline ends. This CDR3 reads CASRAGQMNTEAFF. The CDR3 DNA follows: TGTGCCAGCAGAGCCGGACAGATGAACACTGAAGCTTTCTTT.

The chain joins TRBV7-3 to TRBJ2-7, with 9 bases lining up with TRBD2. The V gene's germline CDR1 is SGHTA and CDR2 FQGTGA. CDR3 length: 15 residues. J gave up 3 bases and V 5 bases, and 8 bases lay outside the gene matches. CDR3 protein: CASSITGTSSYEQYF. The CDR3 bases are TGTGCCAGCAGCATCACCGGGACTAGCAGCTACGAGCAGTACTTC.

V gene TRBV5-1 combines with J gene TRBJ2-2; unclear D gene. CDR3 size: 15 residues. CDR1 and CDR2 (germline): SGHRS, YFSETQ. With 4 bases removed from V and 0 bases from J, the gap between germline ends came to 10 bases. The CDR3 region has the DNA TGCGCCAGCAGCGGCCTGGGCACGAACACCGGGGAGCTGTTTTTT. Protein: CASSGLGTNTGELFF.

This chain links TRBV4-1 with TRBJ2-3, with a tentative D call TRBD2 (6 bases). This CDR3 is 16 amino acids long. Trimming took off 4 bases at V and 1 base at J, with 15 bases between the two ends. CDR1 and CDR2 (germline): MGHRA, YSYEKL. In nucleotides, the CDR3 is TGCGCCAGCAGCCCACTCGGGAGCGGGCGCACAGATACGCAGTATTTT. Translating it yields CASSPLGSGRTDTQYF.

The chain combines TRBV29-1 with TRBJ1-1; D gene unclear. This CDR3 region has 11 residues. The V end lost 8 bases, the J end lost 2 bases, and 9 bases lay between the germline ends. The germline V gene encodes CDR1 SQVTM and CDR2 ANQGSEA. This CDR3 is CSSNQNTEAFF. The CDR3, as DNA: TGCAGCTCTAATCAAAACACTGAAGCTTTCTTT.

This chain joins TRBV29-1 and TRBJ2-4, with a possible D match to TRBD1 (6 bases). Deletions cut 4 bases from V and 1 base from J, with 17 bases between. The CDR3 extends over 16 amino acids. Germline CDR1 is SQVTM and CDR2 is ANQGSEA. CDR3 sequence reads: CSVGAPTGSAKNIQYF. CDR3 nucleotides: TGCAGCGTTGGGGCCCCTACAGGGTCCGCCAAAAACATTCAGTACTTC.